This T cell receptor beta chain was profiled in a study of CD8+CD57+ T cells in acquired aplastic anemia. As for the study in general: Sorted CD4+ and CD8+ cells gave a mean 3.2 ug DNA, range roughly 0.2 to 27.4 ug. Points from the study as a whole: Patients and controls were found to share over 25 CD8+ CDR3 sequences. In CD8+ cells, Simpson's diversity showed no significant difference between patients and controls.

The CDR3 covers 11 residues. The germline V gene encodes CDR1 SQVTM and CDR2 ANQGSEA. Between the trimmed V and J ends, which lost 5 bases and 2 bases, there was a span of 6 bases. This clonotype was seen many times. Its cognate antigen is unknown. Whoever was chosen for sequencing had shown CD8+CD57+ cell expansion by flow cytometry. Patients were treatment-naive when blood was sampled. Using genomic DNA as the template, TCR beta VDJ and CDR3 profiling was carried out. MiXCR was run by TCRdb on the reads, yielding one entry per CDR3 protein. The sample records about 160,000 distinct CDR3 sequences, 48% being singletons.

The sample comprised sorted CD4+, CD8+, or CD8+CD57+ T cells (not recorded which) from PBMCs. J is TRBJ2-5 and V is TRBV29-1; D remains ambiguous. The clonotype comes from a human donor with aplastic anemia. The CDR3 nucleotides are TGCAGCGTTTGGTCTCAAGAGACCCAGTACTTC. This translates into CSVWSQETQYF.